This TCR beta chain was retrieved from a study of cytomegalovirus exposure and HLA in healthy donors. Study results and caveats: From TCR beta sequences, most subjects' HLA-A and HLA-B alleles were reportedly predicted accurately. Later on, a genetic analysis was performed. It linked a missense variant in DCLRE1C with V- and J-gene trimming of TCR beta. Most TCRs appeared rarely, but some public TCRs recurred in many donors.

Vbeta (60) and Jbeta (13) primers were used in the PCR. Produced via immunoSEQ multiplex PCR; TCRdb's table is partial and in-frame only. The data show more than 110,000 clones, 80% seen once. On this clone: Its target is unknown.

The receptor was isolated from a man aged 50 to 59 in good health and CMV-seronegative. The sequencing input was PBMCs.

The CDR3 DNA reads as TGTGCCAGCAGCTTGCCCGGGACTAGCGGGAGGGCCGGGGAGACCCAGTACTTC. Protein sequence: CASSLPGTSGRAGETQYF. The V and J genes are TRBV5-4 and TRBJ2-5; 16 bases match TRBD2. J gave up 5 bases and V 1 base, and 8 bases lay outside the gene matches. Germline V lookup: CDR1 SGHNT, CDR2 YYREEE (reference sequence). The CDR3 spans 18 residues.